These 6 T cell receptor beta chains originate from one sample sequenced in a study of T cell responses to AZD1222 COVID-19 vaccine. Produced via immunoSEQ multiplex PCR; TCRdb's table is partial and in-frame only. The data contain 80,000 to 95,000 clones, roughly 90% of them singletons. Sequenced here: peripheral blood, sampled on day 0 of MenACWY control vaccination. The source is an adult in good health.

V usage is TRBV10-2 and J usage is TRBJ1-4, with D uncertain. With 3 bases removed from V and 5 bases from J, the gap between germline ends came to 13 bases. Germline CDR1 and CDR2: WSHSY and SAAADI. This CDR3 has 15 amino acids. CDR3 DNA sequence: TGCGCCAGCAGTGAAGTAAAGGGTCAGAATGAAAAACTGTTTTTT. Translated: CASSEVKGQNEKLFF.

A few counts support this clone. The J gene is TRBJ1-2, the V gene TRBV28; 8 bases agree with TRBD1. Germline V gives CDR1 MDHEN, CDR2 SYDVKM. J gave up 8 bases and V 7 bases, and 6 bases lay outside the gene matches. The CDR3 consists of 12 residues. The chain's CDR3 is CASISGGQGYTF. The CDR3 region has the DNA TGTGCCAGCATATCAGGGGGCCAAGGCTACACCTTC.

The chain links TRBV6-5 to TRBJ1-2, with D maybe TRBD1 (6 bases). CDR3 size: 14 residues. Germline V gene sequence: CDR1 MNHEY, CDR2 SVGAGI. V lost 7 bases and J lost 2, with 14 bases in between. This CDR3 reads CASNLGGRNYGYTF. As DNA, the CDR3 is TGTGCCAGCAACTTAGGGGGTCGAAACTATGGCTACACCTTC.

The chain carries TRBV19 and TRBJ1-1; TRBD1 matches at 9 bases. J lost 6 bases, V lost 6 bases, and 5 bases had no gene match. This CDR3 comprises 13 residues. CDR1 LNHDA and CDR2 SQIVND come from the germline V gene (reference sequence). CDR3 region: CASSKGTGSEAFF. CDR3 bases: TGTGCCAGTAGCAAAGGGACAGGGTCTGAAGCTTTCTTT.

This chain joins TRBV9 and TRBJ2-1; 8 nucleotides line up with TRBD2. Trimming took 4 bases from V and 3 from J; bases not matched to a gene: 15. CDR3 size: 18 residues. CDR1 is SGDLS and CDR2 is YYNGEE in the germline V gene. The CDR3 spells CASSPSVGAGGYYNEQFF. The CDR3 region has the DNA TGTGCCAGCAGCCCTTCAGTTGGCGCGGGGGGATACTACAATGAGCAGTTCTTC.

The rearrangement links TRBV11-1 to TRBJ2-2; no firm D call. V lost 2 bases and J 2 bases, leaving 3 bases between the germline ends. The CDR3 spans 13 residues. CDR1 SGHAT and CDR2 FQDESV come from the germline V gene (reference sequence). CDR3 bases: TGTGCCAGCAGCTTACTTAACACCGGGGAGCTGTTTTTT. It is translated as CASSLLNTGELFF.